Below, 27 T cell receptor beta chains from the same sample are listed, as sequenced in a study of T-cell reconstitution after alpha-beta-depleted transplantation in children. Construction of the TCRbeta library involved unique molecular identifiers. TCRdb reanalysed the PCR reads using MiXCR and keeps one entry per CDR3 protein. The sample has some 200,000 distinct CDR3 sequences, roughly 15% seen once. The sequenced sample was PBMCs from the stem cell graft donor, obtained from the stem cell graft. The receptors were gathered from a human donor who donated a stem cell graft to a child with acute lymphoblastic leukemia.

The J gene is TRBJ2-1, the V gene TRBV5-1; D remains unclear. Germline CDR1 SGHRS, CDR2 YFSETQ. The V end lost 4 bases, the J end lost 2 bases, and 22 bases lay between the germline ends. The CDR3 contains 18 residues. CDR3 protein: CASSGKSTENEAYNEQFF. The CDR3 DNA reads TGCGCCAGCAGCGGGAAATCGACCGAGAACGAGGCCTACAATGAGCAGTTCTTC.

On this clonotype: Possible read error: a much larger clone is one base away. J is TRBJ2-1 and V is TRBV29-1, with a possible D match to TRBD1 (6 bases). The length of the CDR3 is 11 residues. Germline CDR1 SQVTM, CDR2 ANQGSEA. The CDR3 reads CIQRGLGEQFF. The CDR3 nucleotides read TGCATCCAGAGGGGGTTGGGTGAGCAGTTCTTC.

V gene TRBV3-1 combines with J gene TRBJ2-7, with 12 positions matching TRBD2. The J segment lost 3 bases and the V segment lost 4 bases, leaving 19 bases of the junction unmatched. This CDR3 contains 20 residues. Germline V gene lookup returns CDR1 LGHDT and CDR2 YNNKEL (reference sequence). The CDR3 loop reads CASSPITSSGRAGDSYEQYF. CDR3 nucleotide sequence: TGTGCCAGCAGCCCCATTACCTCTAGCGGGAGGGCTGGAGACAGCTACGAGCAGTACTTC.

The CDR3 here is CASREFRGTGNEQFF. DNA of the CDR3: TGCGCCAGCAGAGAGTTCCGCGGGACAGGGAATGAGCAGTTCTTC. This rearrangement joins TRBV5-1 to TRBJ2-1; 9 bases are a match to TRBD1. Germline values: CDR1 SGHRS, CDR2 YFSETQ. Losses at the gene ends were 5 bases for V and 7 bases for J; bases not matched to a gene: 10. The CDR3 totals 15 residues.

The table lists this clonotype with many counts. This sequence joins TRBV7-9 and TRBJ2-7; the D is unclear. In germline, CDR1 is SEHNR, CDR2 FQNEAQ (reference sequence). CDR3 length: 14 residues. Trimming stripped 1 base from V and 0 bases from J, with 7 bases between. The CDR3 DNA sequence: TGTGCCAGCAGCTTAGAAGAGAGCTCCTACGAGCAGTACTTC. As protein: CASSLEESSYEQYF.

This clonotype occurred a few times. The V call is TRBV12-2, the J call TRBJ2-7; whether TRBD1, the table's D call, matches the DNA was not checked. TRBV12-2 is annotated as a pseudogene. The CDR3 runs 15 residues. In nucleotides, the CDR3 is TGTGCAAGTCGCTTAGATCTCGGCGAGGGGGACGAGCAGTACTTC. Amino acids: CASRLDLGEGDEQYF.

This clonotype has a count of ten or more. The V gene is TRBV7-6, the J gene TRBJ2-5; no reliable D call. V shed 7 bases and J shed 2 bases, with 20 bases lying between them. The germline V gene encodes CDR1 SGHVS and CDR2 FNYEAQ. There are 16 residues in the CDR3. This CDR3 reads CASTLRVTWEQETQYF. The CDR3 DNA sequence: TGTGCCAGCACCCTTAGGGTCACTTGGGAACAAGAGACCCAGTACTTC.

This clonotype was seen more than once but under ten times. The CDR3, as DNA: TGTGCCAGCAGGGACAGTGGCTATGGCTACACCTTC. This gives the protein CASRDSGYGYTF. The rearrangement links TRBV6-2 or TRBV6-3 to TRBJ1-2; D may be TRBD1 (6 bases). This CDR3 has 12 residues. Looked up from germline, CDR1 is MNHEY and CDR2 is SVGEGT. Trimming removed 6 bases from V and 4 bases from J, with 9 bases in between.

The table lists this clonotype with many counts. This rearrangement joins TRBV25-1 to TRBJ1-2, with TRBD1 matching over 8 bases. The V gene's germline CDR1 is MGHDK and CDR2 SYGVNS. V dropped 6 bases and J dropped 8; count of bases not matched to a gene: 5. CDR3 length: 12 residues. The CDR3 DNA follows: TGTGCCAGCAGACAACAGGGGGTGGGCTACACCTTC. Translation gives CASRQQGVGYTF.

At least ten counts were recorded for this clonotype. The V gene is TRBV10-3, the J gene TRBJ1-5; no clear D gene. CDR1 is ENHRY, CDR2 SYGVKD, per germline. V lost 2 bases and J lost 6, with 11 bases in between. This CDR3 is built from 14 residues. The CDR3 is CAISEVLGIQPQHF. CDR3 nucleotides: TGTGCCATCAGTGAGGTTTTGGGGATTCAGCCCCAGCATTTT.

This clonotype appeared many times. V is TRBV20-1 and J is TRBJ2-1; either TRBD1 or TRBD2 may fit D (6 bases each). The CDR3 runs 13 residues. Trimming took 0 bases from V and 6 from J, leaving 9 bases between them. Germline CDR1 DFQATT, CDR2 SNEGSKA (reference sequence). The CDR3, as DNA: TGCAGTGCTAGAGAGGGGGGCCGCAATGAGCAGTTCTTC. It yields the protein CSAREGGRNEQFF.

This clonotype was observed a single time. The chain combines TRBV30 with TRBJ1-1; no reliable D call. Germline lookup yields CDR1 GTSNPN and CDR2 SVGIG (reference sequence). This CDR3 has 13 residues. Trimming took off 3 bases at V and 11 bases at J, with 19 bases between the two ends. CDR3 in DNA: TGTGCCTGGAGCCGGCCGGCAGGAGGTTTGGCTTTCTTT. Its translation: CAWSRPAGGLAFF.

This clonotype was observed at least ten times. The chain has TRBV5-1 and TRBJ2-1, with D possibly matching TRBD1 (5 bases). The CDR3 extends over 16 amino acids. From germline, CDR1 is SGHRS and CDR2 YFSETQ. Trimming took off 0 bases at V and 1 base at J, with 11 bases between the two ends. In nucleotides, the CDR3 is TGCGCCAGCAGCTTGGATGGGGCAAGGTCCTACAATGAGCAGTTCTTC. It codes for CASSLDGARSYNEQFF.

This chain uses TRBV4-2 with TRBJ2-3, with D perhaps TRBD1 (5 bases). Looked up from germline, CDR1 is LGHNA and CDR2 is YNFKEQ. V lost 0 bases, J lost 4 bases, and 32 bases lay in between. The CDR3 loop spans 22 amino acids. CDR3 bases: TGTGCCAGCAGCCAAGAGTCTAGGGAAGTGTGGGTTCGGCATCTAGGGGCAGATACGCAGTATTTT. Translated: CASSQESREVWVRHLGADTQYF.

This clonotype was detected many times. V is TRBV7-9 and J is TRBJ2-3; perhaps TRBD2 as D (5 bases). The ends were cut back, 5 bases at V and 11 bases at J, with 14 bases in the middle. CDR1 and CDR2 (germline): SEHNR, FQNEAQ (reference sequence). This CDR3 contains 12 residues. The CDR3 DNA sequence: TGTGCCAGCAGCCCGGACTGGGTGGGGCAGTATTTT. This gives the protein CASSPDWVGQYF.

This clonotype has more than one count but fewer than ten. V and J are TRBV10-3 and TRBJ1-5; D perhaps matches TRBD1 (6 bases). CDR1 and CDR2 from the germline V gene are ENHRY and SYGVKD. Trimming removed 5 bases at V and 2 bases at J, with 13 bases between. The CDR3 is 15 residues long. For the CDR3, the DNA is TGTGCCATCAGTAGAACAGGGATGGGCAATCAGCCCCAGCATTTT. Residues: CAISRTGMGNQPQHF.

At least ten counts were recorded for this clonotype. The rearrangement uses TRBV10-3 and TRBJ2-5; maybe TRBD1 (6 bases). CDR1 and CDR2 from the germline V gene are ENHRY and SYGVKD. This CDR3 contains 16 residues. The germline V and J ends were trimmed by 7 bases and 1 base, with 19 bases remaining between them. This CDR3 is CAIKGEAAGAQETQYF. The CDR3 coding sequence is TGTGCCATCAAAGGTGAAGCGGCAGGGGCCCAAGAGACCCAGTACTTC.

This clonotype was picked up a small number of times. The genes are TRBV7-9 and TRBJ1-5; maybe TRBD1 (5 bases). V lost 2 bases to trimming and J lost 4 bases, with 15 bases between them. Germline CDR1 SEHNR, CDR2 FQNEAQ (reference sequence). The CDR3 runs 16 residues. CDR3 residues: CASSLTGRGVNQPQHF. For the CDR3, the DNA is TGTGCCAGCAGCTTAACGGGCCGAGGGGTGAATCAGCCCCAGCATTTT. The full variable domain, completed using reference TRBV7-9 and TRBJ1-5, is DTGVSQNPRHKITKRGQNVTFRCDPISEHNRLYWYRQTLGQGPEFLTYFQNEAQLEKSRLLSDRFSAERPKGSFSTLEIQRTEQGDSAMYLCASSLTGRGVNQPQHFGDGTRLSIL.

This chain joins TRBV6-1 and TRBJ1-5; D is unresolved. Germline loops: CDR1 MNHNS, CDR2 SASEGT. Deletions cut 8 bases from V and 0 bases from J, with 11 bases between. CDR3 length: 14 residues. The CDR3 sequence is CASSAAYSNQPQHF. DNA for the CDR3: TGTGCCAGCTCTGCAGCGTATAGCAATCAGCCCCAGCATTTT.

This clonotype was counted at least ten times. The rearrangement uses TRBV5-1 and TRBJ2-2; 9 bases are shared with TRBD1. Losses at the gene ends were 1 base for V and 3 bases for J; bases not matched to a gene: 4. The germline V gene has CDR1 SGHRS and CDR2 YFSETQ. The CDR3 totals 16 residues. CDR3 sequence (DNA): TGCGCCAGCAGCTTGACAGGGGGCCGTGACACCGGGGAGCTGTTTTTT. Translation: CASSLTGGRDTGELFF. Full variable domain (missing parts from reference TRBV5-1 and TRBJ2-2): KAGVTQTPRYLIKTRGQQVTLSCSPISGHRSVSWYQQTPGQGLQFLFEYFSETQRNKGNFPGRFSGRQFSNSRSEMNVSTLELGDSALYLCASSLTGGRDTGELFFGEGSRLTVL.

V gene TRBV20-1 combines with J gene TRBJ2-3; TRBD2 agrees at 7 bases. Germline CDR1 is DFQATT and CDR2 is SNEGSKA (reference sequence). The CDR3 length is 13 residues. V was pared by 3 bases and J by 4 bases, with 4 bases of the junction left unmatched. The CDR3 DNA sequence: TGCAGTGCTAGTATAGCGGGCCCAGATACGCAGTATTTT. This gives the protein CSASIAGPDTQYF.

The chain employs TRBV4-1 and TRBJ2-1; TRBD2 matches at 9 bases. The junction had 11 bases not matched to a gene; V was cut back by 0 bases and J by 8 bases. The CDR3 consists of 17 residues. CDR1 is MGHRA and CDR2 is YSYEKL in the germline V gene. CDR3: CASSQDQAGGPGDEQFF. The DNA for the CDR3 is TGCGCCAGCAGCCAAGACCAGGCGGGAGGGCCAGGCGATGAGCAGTTCTTC.

This clonotype has a count of ten or more. The rearrangement uses TRBV29-1 and TRBJ1-5; 11 bases agree with TRBD1. This CDR3 contains 15 residues. Germline V CDR1 and CDR2: SQVTM, ANQGSEA. With 6 bases clipped from V and 4 bases from J, the junction kept 8 bases outside the gene matches. CDR3 amino acids: CSVGVGTGGNQPQHF. The CDR3 bases are TGCAGCGTGGGGGTCGGGACAGGGGGTAATCAGCCCCAGCATTTT.

Many counts were recorded for this clonotype. The rearrangement uses TRBV10-1 and TRBJ2-2, with D uncertain. Trimming shortened V by 0 bases and J by 4 bases, and 3 bases separated the two germline ends. CDR1 is WNHNN and CDR2 is SYGVQD in the germline V gene (reference sequence). The CDR3 runs 13 residues. The CDR3: CASSESGTGELFF. The CDR3 region has the DNA TGCGCCAGCAGTGAGTCCGGCACCGGGGAGCTGTTTTTT.

This clonotype was counted ten times or more. The chain combines TRBV12-3 or TRBV12-4 with TRBJ2-4, with 8 bases fitting TRBD1. The ends lost 1 base at V and 3 bases at J; junction bases unmatched: 17. The length of the CDR3 is 20 residues. The DNA of the CDR3 is TGTGCCAGCAGTTTAGGGGACAGGTTCTCAGCGAGATTAGTCAAAAACATTCAGTACTTC. It specifies CASSLGDRFSARLVKNIQYF.

This rearrangement joins TRBV5-5 to TRBJ1-2; unclear D gene. Germline V gives CDR1 SGHKS, CDR2 YYEKEE (reference sequence). The V gene lost 7 bases and the J gene lost 0 bases, with 16 bases spanning the gap. There are 15 residues in the CDR3. The DNA of the CDR3 is TGTGCCAGCTTGAGGGAACTAAGAACTAACTATGGCTACACCTTC. This translates into CASLRELRTNYGYTF. Variable domain in full (rest from reference TRBV5-5 and TRBJ1-2): DAGVTQSPTHLIKTRGQQVTLRCSPISGHKSVSWYQQVLGQGPQFIFQYYEKEERGRGNFPDRFSARQFPNYSSELNVNALLLGDSALYLCASLRELRTNYGYTFGSGTRLTVV.

This clonotype was counted at least ten times. The CDR3 here is CASSLRGTGTIGYTF. CDR3 nucleotide sequence: TGTGCCAGCAGCTTAAGGGGAACAGGGACCATTGGCTACACCTTC. The chain has TRBV7-8 and TRBJ1-2; D possibly corresponds to TRBD1 (6 bases). This CDR3 is built from 15 residues. CDR1 and CDR2 (germline): SGHVS, FQNEAQ. Trimming took off 2 bases at V and 7 bases at J, with 17 bases between the two ends.